These 23 T cell receptor beta chains were sequenced from one sample in a study of tissue T cells after allogeneic stem cell transplantation. The repertoire was sequenced with immunoSEQ multiplex PCR; TCRdb's copy has only in-frame clones and lacks some. Of thousands of clones detected, 65% to 85% appear once; the ten largest clones hold about 14%. The starting material was skin, obtained at autopsy. These receptors all come from an older male patient with steroid-refractory graft-versus-host disease after an allogeneic stem cell transplant. A subset of T cells may come from the graft donor.

Turning to this clone: Other DNA sequences in the same sample also yield this CDR3. The gene calls are TRBV7-9 and TRBJ1-1; no firm D call. Germline CDR1 and CDR2: SEHNR and FQNEAQ (reference sequence). The CDR3 length is 11 residues. V gave up 5 bases and J gave up 3 bases, with 4 bases separating them. CDR3 nucleotides: TGTGCCAGCAGCCTCGACACTGAAGCTTTCTTT. Its translation: CASSLDTEAFF. Full variable domain (outside the CDR3, taken from reference TRBV7-9 and TRBJ1-1): DTGVSQNPRHKITKRGQNVTFRCDPISEHNRLYWYRQTLGQGPEFLTYFQNEAQLEKSRLLSDRFSAERPKGSFSTLEIQRTEQGDSAMYLCASSLDTEAFFGQGTRLTVV.

CDR3 protein: CASSPLGTGKDFKGGRGFYEQYF. CDR3 coding DNA: TGTGCCAGCAGTCCTCTTGGAACAGGGAAAGATTTCAAAGGAGGAAGGGGGTTCTACGAGCAGTACTTC. The V and J genes are TRBV6-6 and TRBJ2-7; perhaps TRBD1 as D (6 bases). The CDR3 spans 23 residues. The V gene lost 5 bases and the J gene lost 3 bases, with 41 bases spanning the gap. In germline, CDR1 is MNHNY, CDR2 SVGAGI (reference sequence).

This chain links TRBV3-1 (or the pseudogene TRBV3-2) with TRBJ1-6, with 7 bases lining up with TRBD1. With 4 bases clipped from V and 10 bases from J, the junction kept 7 bases outside the gene matches. CDR1 LGHDT and CDR2 YNNKEL come from the germline V gene (reference sequence). CDR3 length: 14 amino acids. CDR3 coding DNA: TGTGCCAGCAGCCGAGACAGGGTGCGATCACCCCTCCACTTT. It translates to CASSRDRVRSPLHF.

The V gene is TRBV5-8, the J gene TRBJ1-6, with a weak D call TRBD1 (5 bases). From germline, CDR1 is SGHTS and CDR2 YDEGEE. The CDR3 spans 17 residues. Trimming shortened V by 2 bases and J by 8 bases, and 20 bases separated the two germline ends. The CDR3 region is CASSLTPLWDGHSPLHF. Written as DNA, the CDR3 is TGTGCCAGCAGCTTAACACCCCTATGGGACGGACATTCACCCCTCCACTTT.

The rearrangement uses TRBV7-9 and TRBJ1-4, with 11 bases aligning to TRBD1. Germline CDR1 and CDR2: SEHNR and FQNEAQ (reference sequence). After removal of 5 bases from V and 6 bases from J, the junction contained 8 bases not matched to a gene. The CDR3 spans 16 residues. The CDR3 DNA follows: TGTGCCAGCAGCCCGGACAGGGGGCGTCAATATGAAAAACTGTTTTTT. Protein: CASSPDRGRQYEKLFF.

This clone was observed a few times. V and J are TRBV5-5 and TRBJ1-4; 7 bases are shared with TRBD1. V trimming: 4 bases; J trimming: 8 bases; junction bases outside the gene matches: 14. The CDR3 is made up of 16 amino acids. Germline V CDR1 and CDR2: SGHKS, YYEKEE (reference sequence). The chain's CDR3 is CASSITGVPWREKLFF. The CDR3 DNA follows: TGTGCCAGCAGCATAACAGGGGTGCCCTGGCGCGAAAAACTGTTTTTT.

J is TRBJ1-2 and V is TRBV5-6, with 7 bases identical to TRBD1. Germline V gene data show CDR1 as SGHDT and CDR2 as YYEEEE. CDR3 length: 14 residues. J gave up 7 bases and V 3 bases, and 9 bases lay outside the gene matches. CDR3 residues: CASSWRDRVFGYTF. The CDR3 DNA is TGTGCCAGCAGCTGGCGCGACAGGGTGTTTGGCTACACCTTC.

This rearrangement joins TRBV19 to TRBJ1-2; no reliable D call. There are 11 residues in the CDR3. V was trimmed by 7 bases and J by 7 bases, leaving 10 bases between them. Looked up from germline, CDR1 is LNHDA and CDR2 is SQIVND (reference sequence). The CDR3: CASIYLGGYTF. The CDR3 nucleotides are TGTGCCAGTATATACCTCGGTGGCTACACCTTC.

The J gene is TRBJ1-1, the V gene TRBV27; the D gene is possibly TRBD1 (5 bases). The CDR3 sequence is 13 residues long. CDR1 and CDR2 from the germline V gene are MNHEY and SMNVEV (reference sequence). V lost 2 bases and J lost 4, with 8 bases in between. The CDR3 loop is CASSLGGGTEAFF. The DNA of the CDR3 is TGTGCCAGCAGTTTAGGGGGTGGCACTGAAGCTTTCTTT.

The V and J genes are TRBV19 and TRBJ2-7, with D unresolved. The CDR3 length is 14 residues. CDR1 is LNHDA, CDR2 SQIVND, per germline (reference sequence). V was trimmed by 4 bases and J by 0 bases, leaving 10 bases between them. CDR3 bases: TGTGCCAGTAGTACCCAGACGGACTCCTACGAGCAGTACTTC. Its protein product is CASSTQTDSYEQYF.

A few counts support this clone. The genes are TRBV2 and TRBJ2-1; the D gene is possibly TRBD1 (5 bases). Between the trimmed V and J ends, which lost 10 bases and 8 bases, there was a span of 18 bases. This CDR3 spans 13 amino acids. Per the germline V gene, CDR1 is SNHLY and CDR2 is FYNNEI. This CDR3 reads CATLGVLVDEQFF. The CDR3 bases are TGTGCCACCCTAGGGGTCCTGGTCGATGAGCAGTTCTTC.

The chain has TRBV5-1 and TRBJ2-5; weak D call: TRBD1 (6 bases). The V end was cut by 0 bases, the J end by 5 bases, with 11 bases between. This CDR3 region has 14 residues. Germline V gene data show CDR1 as SGHRS and CDR2 as YFSETQ. For the CDR3, the DNA is TGCGCCAGCAGCTTGGCCCAGGGGCAGGAGACCCAGTACTTC. It specifies CASSLAQGQETQYF.

V usage is TRBV12-3 or TRBV12-4 and J usage is TRBJ2-5; D might be TRBD2 (5 bases). Trimming removed 1 base from V and 2 bases from J, with 5 bases in between. This CDR3 has 13 amino acids. CDR3 coding DNA: TGTGCCAGCAGTTTAGAGCGGCAAGAGACCCAGTACTTC. It is translated as CASSLERQETQYF.

By share of the sample, this clone is medium-sized. At the DNA level, this CDR3 is encoded by other sequences in the same sample as well. The rearrangement links TRBV7-9 to TRBJ1-2; the D is unclear. Per germline, CDR1 SEHNR and CDR2 FQNEAQ (reference sequence). The CDR3 totals 13 residues. Trimming cost V 2 bases and J 1 base, with 5 bases left between them. The CDR3: CASSLTDNYGYTF. CDR3 DNA: TGTGCCAGCAGCTTAACTGATAACTATGGCTACACCTTC.

This clone was counted a few times. CDR3 nucleotides: TGTGCCAGCAGCTTCGGGAGTTCCCACGAGCAGTACTTC. Protein product: CASSFGSSHEQYF. This rearrangement joins TRBV7-9 to TRBJ2-7; tentatively, D is TRBD2 (6 bases). Germline V CDR1 and CDR2: SEHNR, FQNEAQ (reference sequence). The CDR3 covers 13 residues. Trimming removed 3 bases at V and 5 bases at J, with 11 bases between. Full variable domain (outside the CDR3, taken from reference TRBV7-9 and TRBJ2-7): DTGVSQNPRHKITKRGQNVTFRCDPISEHNRLYWYRQTLGQGPEFLTYFQNEAQLEKSRLLSDRFSAERPKGSFSTLEIQRTEQGDSAMYLCASSFGSSHEQYFGPGTRLTVT.

The chain has TRBV7-3 and TRBJ2-1; D gene unclear. The CDR3 totals 15 residues. The germline V and J ends were trimmed by 4 bases and 1 base, with 11 bases remaining between them. From germline, CDR1 is SGHTA and CDR2 FQGTGA. DNA for the CDR3: TGTGCCAGCAGCTCCCCGACGCGATCCTACAATGAGCAGTTCTTC. It yields the protein CASSSPTRSYNEQFF.

This chain connects TRBV10-2 to TRBJ2-2; no clear D gene. The CDR3 totals 11 residues. Between the trimmed V and J ends, which lost 7 bases and 6 bases, there was a span of 6 bases. CDR1 and CDR2 (germline): WSHSY, SAAADI. The CDR3 here is CASTISGELFF. CDR3 DNA: TGCGCCAGCACTATTTCCGGGGAGCTGTTTTTT.

CDR3 protein: CASSPGQGGEPQHF. CDR3 nucleotides: TGTGCCAGCTCTCCGGGACAGGGCGGTGAACCCCAGCATTTT. The chain couples TRBV18 to TRBJ1-5; the match to TRBD1 covers 9 bases. Germline-derived CDR1 and CDR2 are KGHSH and LQKENI. This CDR3 has 14 residues. V shed 6 bases and J 10 bases; nucleotides not matched to a gene: 10. Filled out from reference TRBV18 and TRBJ1-5, the complete variable domain reads NAGVMQNPRHLVRRRGQEARLRCSPMKGHSHVYWYRQLPEEGLKFMVYLQKENIIDESGMPKERFSAEFPKEGPSILRIQQVVRGDSAAYFCASSPGQGGEPQHFGDGTRLSIL.

This chain connects TRBV19 to TRBJ1-1; a weak D match, TRBD1 (6 bases). V lost 7 bases and J 7 bases, leaving 13 bases between the germline ends. Germline V gene lookup returns CDR1 LNHDA and CDR2 SQIVND (reference sequence). The CDR3 spans 12 residues. CDR3 bases: TGTGCCAGTAAGACAGGCGGAGTTGAAGCTTTCTTT. Its protein product is CASKTGGVEAFF.

J is TRBJ1-5 and V is TRBV5-8; the match to TRBD1 covers 8 bases. The germline V gene encodes CDR1 SGHTS and CDR2 YDEGEE. After removal of 10 bases from V and 7 bases from J, the junction contained 19 bases not matched to a gene. The CDR3 has 16 amino acids. This CDR3 reads CARRLGGGRGLQPQHF. The DNA for the CDR3 is TGTGCCCGCCGCTTGGGGGGGGGCAGGGGGCTACAGCCCCAGCATTTT.

The chain has TRBV12-3 or TRBV12-4 and TRBJ2-1, with TRBD1 matching 7 bases. The trim removed 6 bases at V and 5 bases at J, leaving 4 bases unmatched. The CDR3 spans 13 residues. The CDR3 sequence is CASSATGHNEQFF. The CDR3 nucleotides are TGTGCCAGCAGCGCGACAGGGCACAATGAGCAGTTCTTC.

The count of this clone is one. The chain recombines TRBV28 with TRBJ2-7, with D uncertain. Trimming removed 5 bases at V and 2 bases at J, with 16 bases between. CDR3 length: 15 residues. The germline gives CDR1 MDHEN, CDR2 SYDVKM. The CDR3 sequence: CASSQPILGTYEQYF. DNA for the CDR3: TGTGCCAGCAGTCAACCAATCCTAGGCACCTACGAGCAGTACTTC.

This chain links TRBV5-1 with TRBJ2-7; 8 nucleotides line up with TRBD1. CDR3 length equals 14 residues. The V gene's germline CDR1 is SGHRS and CDR2 YFSETQ. V lost 4 bases and J lost 4; bases outside the gene matches: 7. The CDR3 DNA sequence: TGCGCCAGCAGCAGCAGGACAGGGAGGTACGAGCAGTACTTC. This encodes CASSSRTGRYEQYF.